The 23 T cell receptor beta chains presented below share a single source sample, sequenced in a study of blood T cell repertoires in COVID-19. Clones were sequenced by immunoSEQ multiplex PCR, and TCRdb holds only the in-frame ones, with some missing. In the table there are 250,000 to 300,000 clones, 88% of which are singletons. The sample consisted of PBMCs or T cells enriched from blood (not recorded which). Receptors were obtained from a woman aged 55 to 70 in a cohort exposed to, infected with or recovered from COVID-19 (not recorded which).

The CDR3 sequence: CAWSLSTGGNSPLHF. The CDR3, as DNA: TGTGCCTGGAGTTTATCGACAGGGGGAAATTCACCCCTCCACTTT. The V and J genes are TRBV30 and TRBJ1-6; 9 bases are a match to TRBD1. CDR3 size: 15 residues. Losses at the gene ends were 2 bases for V and 7 bases for J; bases not matched to a gene: 6. Germline CDR1 is GTSNPN and CDR2 is SVGIG (reference sequence).

The rearrangement links TRBV28 to TRBJ1-5, with D possibly matching TRBD1 (5 bases). Trimming took 5 bases from V and 1 from J, leaving 12 bases between them. Germline CDR1 and CDR2: MDHEN and SYDVKM. The CDR3 has 15 residues. The CDR3 DNA reads as TGTGCCAGCAGTCCAGCCCGGGGGAGCAATCAGCCCCAGCATTTT. This codes for CASSPARGSNQPQHF.

The V call is TRBV18, the J call TRBJ1-5, with D perhaps matching TRBD1 (5 bases). The CDR3 extends over 15 amino acids. V shed 4 bases and J shed 0 bases, with 10 bases lying between them. From germline, CDR1 is KGHSH and CDR2 LQKENI. DNA of the CDR3: TGTGCCAGCTCACTGCAGGGAAATAGCAATCAGCCCCAGCATTTT. Its translation: CASSLQGNSNQPQHF.

The chain uses TRBV7-3 and TRBJ2-3; a weak D match, TRBD2 (6 bases). This CDR3 spans 14 amino acids. Trimming shortened V by 5 bases and J by 0 bases, and 9 bases separated the two germline ends. The V gene's germline CDR1 is SGHTA and CDR2 FQGTGA. CDR3 protein: CASSLGLSTDTQYF. The CDR3 coding sequence is TGTGCCAGCAGCCTAGGACTAAGCACAGATACGCAGTATTTT. Using reference TRBV7-3 and TRBJ2-3 for the parts outside the CDR3, the full variable domain is GAGVSQTPSNKVTEKGKYVELRCDPISGHTALYWYRQSLGQGPEFLIYFQGTGAADDSGLPNDRFFAVRPEGSVSTLKIQRTERGDSAVYLCASSLGLSTDTQYFGPGTRLTVL.

This chain links TRBV5-1 with TRBJ1-1; TRBD1 is a possible D gene (5 bases). Germline V lookup: CDR1 SGHRS, CDR2 YFSETQ. This CDR3 is 15 amino acids long. The V end was cut by 2 bases, the J end by 1 base, with 12 bases between. The CDR3 sequence: CASSFTGPPNTEAFF. The CDR3 DNA reads as TGCGCCAGCAGCTTTACAGGTCCCCCGAACACTGAAGCTTTCTTT.

The genes are TRBV12-3 or TRBV12-4 and TRBJ1-2; D is unresolved. The CDR3 is 12 amino acids. V lost 1 base to trimming and J lost 5 bases, with 5 bases between them. As DNA, the CDR3 is TGTGCCAGCAGTTTAGGAGCGTATGGCTACACCTTC. Its protein product is CASSLGAYGYTF.

V usage is TRBV20-1 and J usage is TRBJ1-4; possibly TRBD1 for D (5 bases). This CDR3 is 13 amino acids long. CDR1 and CDR2 from the germline V gene are DFQATT and SNEGSKA (reference sequence). V lost 3 bases to trimming and J lost 7 bases, with 12 bases between them. CDR3 amino acids: CSASGPRGEKLFF. CDR3 coding DNA: TGCAGTGCTAGTGGGCCTAGGGGTGAAAAACTGTTTTTT.

The chain recombines TRBV6-6 with TRBJ1-2, with D possibly TRBD1 on 5 matching bases. The CDR3 runs to 15 residues. The V gene lost 0 bases and the J gene lost 8 bases, with 16 bases spanning the gap. Per germline, CDR1 MNHNY and CDR2 SVGAGI (reference sequence). The CDR3 nucleotides read TGTGCCAGCAGTTACTCGGTGGCAGGGCTGGAGGGCTACACCTTC. Translated, it gives CASSYSVAGLEGYTF.

The chain links TRBV5-1 to TRBJ1-2; maybe TRBD1 (5 bases). Trimming pared 0 bases from V and 4 bases from J, leaving 13 bases between. From germline, CDR1 is SGHRS and CDR2 YFSETQ. The CDR3 extends over 15 amino acids. The CDR3 loop reads CASSLGGPGPYGYTF. In DNA form, the CDR3 reads TGCGCCAGCAGCTTGGGGGGCCCCGGCCCCTATGGCTACACCTTC.

This clone was counted only a few times. CDR3 nucleotide sequence: TGTGCCAGCTCACCTTCCCTGGGAGGCGGGAGCAATCAGCCCCAGCATTTT. It translates to CASSPSLGGGSNQPQHF. The rearrangement links TRBV18 to TRBJ1-5; D gene unclear. The CDR3 sequence is 17 residues long. In germline, CDR1 is KGHSH, CDR2 LQKENI. V was trimmed by 3 bases and J by 1 base, leaving 16 bases between them.

J is TRBJ2-5 and V is TRBV4-3, with TRBD1 matching over 8 bases. Germline V CDR1 and CDR2: LGHNA, YSLEER. The CDR3 contains 15 residues. Trimming cost V 5 bases and J 9 bases; bases outside gene matches: 14. CDR3 residues: CASSGTGQGEKAQYF. In DNA form, the CDR3 reads TGCGCCAGCAGCGGGACCGGACAGGGTGAAAAGGCCCAGTACTTC.

This rearrangement joins TRBV19 to TRBJ2-7, with TRBD2 matching 12 bases. CDR1 and CDR2 (germline): LNHDA, SQIVND (reference sequence). Germline trimming cut 5 bases from V and 3 bases from J; bases unmatched to any gene: 5. There are 15 residues in the CDR3. This CDR3 reads CASSETSGRNYEQYF. CDR3 sequence (DNA): TGTGCCAGTAGTGAAACTAGCGGGAGGAACTACGAGCAGTACTTC.

This sequence joins TRBV27 and TRBJ1-1, with a tentative D call TRBD1 (5 bases). Germline V gene lookup returns CDR1 MNHEY and CDR2 SMNVEV (reference sequence). V dropped 4 bases and J dropped 2 bases, with 11 bases sitting between them. CDR3 length: 14 residues. The CDR3 loop reads CASSSMTVNTEAFF. The CDR3 DNA follows: TGTGCCAGCAGTTCCATGACAGTCAACACTGAAGCTTTCTTT.

The chain combines TRBV7-3 with TRBJ2-1; tentative D call: TRBD2 (6 bases). Trimming removed 5 bases at V and 0 bases at J, with 17 bases between. The CDR3 extends over 17 amino acids. CDR1 is SGHTA, CDR2 FQGTGA, per germline. CDR3 DNA: TGTGCCAGCAGCCCGCGCGCGGGACGGAGCTCCTACAATGAGCAGTTCTTC. As protein: CASSPRAGRSSYNEQFF.

The chain links TRBV11-2 to TRBJ2-7; possibly TRBD1 for D (7 bases). This CDR3 contains 14 residues. The ends were cut back, 4 bases at V and 4 bases at J, with 14 bases in the middle. CDR1 and CDR2 (germline): SGHAT, FQNNGV. CDR3 in DNA: TGTGCCAGCAGCTGGAGGGGGCAAACTTACGAGCAGTACTTC. It translates to CASSWRGQTYEQYF.

This chain connects TRBV20-1 to TRBJ2-3; 9 bases map to TRBD2. The CDR3 runs 15 residues. Germline CDR1 is DFQATT and CDR2 is SNEGSKA (reference sequence). V dropped 3 bases and J dropped 0; count of bases not matched to a gene: 4. The CDR3 region has the DNA TGCAGTGCTAGTCTAGCGGGAATCAGCACAGATACGCAGTATTTT. This sequence encodes CSASLAGISTDTQYF.

V usage is TRBV6-2 or TRBV6-3 and J usage is TRBJ1-2; 10 nucleotides agree with TRBD1. The V gene's germline CDR1 is MNHEY and CDR2 SVGEGT. The CDR3 is 13 amino acids. V gave up 4 bases and J gave up 5 bases; unmatched junction bases: 1. CDR3 sequence reads: CASSWGQGYGYTF. The CDR3 bases are TGTGCCAGCAGTTGGGGACAGGGGTATGGCTACACCTTC.

The V call is TRBV5-6, the J call TRBJ2-7, with D maybe TRBD2 (5 bases). V was pared by 4 bases and J by 7 bases, with 18 bases between. Germline V gene sequence: CDR1 SGHDT, CDR2 YYEEEE. The CDR3 has 14 residues. For the CDR3, the DNA is TGTGCCAGCAGCGTAGAAGGGCCTCGGAGGGAGCAGTACTTC. This sequence encodes CASSVEGPRREQYF.

The V and J genes are TRBV6-5 and TRBJ1-4, with TRBD1 as a possible D gene (6 bases). The CDR3 has 13 residues. From germline, CDR1 is MNHEY and CDR2 SVGAGI. V shed 6 bases and J shed 8 bases, with 13 bases lying between them. The CDR3, as DNA: TGTGCCAGCAGCCTCCTCAGGGGCGAAAAACTGTTTTTT. Its translation is CASSLLRGEKLFF.

The CDR3 bases are TGTGCCAGCAGTGCTTCTGCCCGGGCGGGCGGAAACGGTCGACATTTTCAGTACTTC. Translated, it gives CASSASARAGGNGRHFQYF. The chain is built from TRBV2 and TRBJ2-4; a weak D match, TRBD2 (5 bases). CDR3 length: 19 residues. The V gene's germline CDR1 is SNHLY and CDR2 FYNNEI. The germline V and J ends were trimmed by 4 bases and 11 bases, with 33 bases remaining between them.

This chain links TRBV6-5 with TRBJ1-2; 7 bases are shared with TRBD1. Trimming at V came to 6 bases and at J to 3 bases, leaving 7 bases not matched to a gene. Per the germline V gene, CDR1 is MNHEY and CDR2 is SVGAGI. The CDR3 covers 14 residues. The CDR3 loop is CASRATGTDYGYTF. In DNA form, the CDR3 reads TGTGCCAGCAGAGCGACAGGGACGGACTATGGCTACACCTTC.

The count of this clone is one. A read error may account for a junction end that differs from germline. The rearrangement uses TRBV2 and TRBJ2-5; 9 bases agree with TRBD1. The CDR3 extends over 14 amino acids. Germline assignment: CDR1 SNHLY and CDR2 FYNNEI. The CDR3 spells CASSETGTGRRRDF. CDR3 coding DNA: TGTGCCAGCAGTGAAACCGGGACAGGGCGACGCCGGGACTTC.

The rearrangement joins TRBV28 to TRBJ2-1; 13 nucleotides match TRBD2. Trimming took 5 bases from V and 7 from J; bases not matched to a gene: 8. The CDR3 totals 16 residues. The germline V gene has CDR1 MDHEN and CDR2 SYDVKM. CDR3 amino acids: CASSPRTSGSRNEQFF. DNA for the CDR3: TGTGCCAGCAGTCCGAGGACTAGCGGGAGCCGTAATGAGCAGTTCTTC.